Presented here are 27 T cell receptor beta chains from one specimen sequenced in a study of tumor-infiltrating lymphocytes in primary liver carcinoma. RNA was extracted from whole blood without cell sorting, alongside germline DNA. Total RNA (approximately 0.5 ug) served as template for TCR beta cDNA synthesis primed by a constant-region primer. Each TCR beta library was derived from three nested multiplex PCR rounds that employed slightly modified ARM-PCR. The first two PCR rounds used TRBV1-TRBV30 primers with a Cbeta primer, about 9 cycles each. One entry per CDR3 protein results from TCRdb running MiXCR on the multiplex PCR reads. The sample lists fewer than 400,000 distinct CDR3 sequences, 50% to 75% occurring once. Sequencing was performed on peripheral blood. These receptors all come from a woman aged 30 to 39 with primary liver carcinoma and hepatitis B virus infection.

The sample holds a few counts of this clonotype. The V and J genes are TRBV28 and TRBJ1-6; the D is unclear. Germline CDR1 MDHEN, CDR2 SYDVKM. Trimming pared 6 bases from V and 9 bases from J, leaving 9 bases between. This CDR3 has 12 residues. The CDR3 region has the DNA TGTGCCAGCAGAGTGACCGGTTCACCCCTCCACTTT. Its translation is CASRVTGSPLHF. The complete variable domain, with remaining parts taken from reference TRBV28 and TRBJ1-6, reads DVKVTQSSRYLVKRTGEKVFLECVQDMDHENMFWYRQDPGLGLRLIYFSYDVKMKEKGDIPEGYSVSREKKERFSLILESASTNQTSMYLCASRVTGSPLHFGNGTRLTVT.

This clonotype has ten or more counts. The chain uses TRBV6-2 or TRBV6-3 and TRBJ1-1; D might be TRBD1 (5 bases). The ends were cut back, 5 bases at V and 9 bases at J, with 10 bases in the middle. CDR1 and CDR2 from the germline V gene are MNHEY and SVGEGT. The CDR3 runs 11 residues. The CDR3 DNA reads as TGTGCCAGCAGTGGGACGGGGCAAGCTTTCTTT. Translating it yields CASSGTGQAFF.

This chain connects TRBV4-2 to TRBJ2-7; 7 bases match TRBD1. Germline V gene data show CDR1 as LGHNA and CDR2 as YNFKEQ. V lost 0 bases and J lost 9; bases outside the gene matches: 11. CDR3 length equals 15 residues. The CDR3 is CASSQDRQGVDLQYF. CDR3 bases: TGTGCCAGCAGCCAAGATCGTCAGGGGGTTGATTTGCAGTACTTC.

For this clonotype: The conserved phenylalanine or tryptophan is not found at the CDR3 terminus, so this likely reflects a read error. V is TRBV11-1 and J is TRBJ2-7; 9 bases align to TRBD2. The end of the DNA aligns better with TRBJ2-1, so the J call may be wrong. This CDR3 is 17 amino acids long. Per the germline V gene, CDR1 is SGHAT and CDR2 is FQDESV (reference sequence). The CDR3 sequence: CASRSSGSLIGYNEQFI. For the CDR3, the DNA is TGCGCCAGCAGAAGTAGCGGGAGCCTCATAGGCTACAATGAGCAGTTCATC.

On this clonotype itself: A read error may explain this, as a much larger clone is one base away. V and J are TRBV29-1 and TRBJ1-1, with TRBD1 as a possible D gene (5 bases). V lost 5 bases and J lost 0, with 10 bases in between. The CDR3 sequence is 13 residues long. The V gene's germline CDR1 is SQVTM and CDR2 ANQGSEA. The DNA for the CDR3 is TGCAGCGTTTGGGCGGACATGAACACTGAAGCTTTCTTT. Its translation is CSVWADMNTEAFF.

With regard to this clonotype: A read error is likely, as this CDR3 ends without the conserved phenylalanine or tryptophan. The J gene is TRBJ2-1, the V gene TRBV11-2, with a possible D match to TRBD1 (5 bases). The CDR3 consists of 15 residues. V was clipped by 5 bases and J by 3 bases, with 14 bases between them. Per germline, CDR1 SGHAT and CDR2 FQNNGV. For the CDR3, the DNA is TGTGCCAGCAGCCAATTAGTCGACAGCTACAATGAGCAGTTCCTC. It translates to CASSQLVDSYNEQFL.

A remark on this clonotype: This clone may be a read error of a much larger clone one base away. The CDR3 nucleotides are TGCAGCTGGGGACAAGACGATACGCAGTATTTT. Encoded protein: CSWGQDDTQYF. This sequence joins TRBV29-1 and TRBJ2-3; D perhaps matches TRBD1 (6 bases). Germline V gives CDR1 SQVTM, CDR2 ANQGSEA. V was shortened by 8 bases and J by 6 bases, with 12 bases between the two germline ends. CDR3 length equals 11 residues.

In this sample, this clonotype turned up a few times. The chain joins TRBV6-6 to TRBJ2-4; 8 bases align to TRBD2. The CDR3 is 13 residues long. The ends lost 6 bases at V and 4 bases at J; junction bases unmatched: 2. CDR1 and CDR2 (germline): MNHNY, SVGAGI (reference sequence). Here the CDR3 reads CASSPGGKNIQYF. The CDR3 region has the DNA TGTGCCAGCAGCCCGGGAGGGAAAAACATTCAGTACTTC.

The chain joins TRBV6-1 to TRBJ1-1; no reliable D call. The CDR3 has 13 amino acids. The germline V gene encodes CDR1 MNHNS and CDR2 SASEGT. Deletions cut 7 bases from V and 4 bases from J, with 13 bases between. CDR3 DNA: TGTGCCAGCACGTGTGACGTCCTCACTGAAGCTTTCTTT. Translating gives CASTCDVLTEAFF.

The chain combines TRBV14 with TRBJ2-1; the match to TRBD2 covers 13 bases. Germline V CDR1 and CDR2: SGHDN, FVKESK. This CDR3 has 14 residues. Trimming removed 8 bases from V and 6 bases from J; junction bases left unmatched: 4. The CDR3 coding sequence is TGTGCCAGCGCCGGGACTAGCGGGATCAATGAGCAGTTCTTC. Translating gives CASAGTSGINEQFF.

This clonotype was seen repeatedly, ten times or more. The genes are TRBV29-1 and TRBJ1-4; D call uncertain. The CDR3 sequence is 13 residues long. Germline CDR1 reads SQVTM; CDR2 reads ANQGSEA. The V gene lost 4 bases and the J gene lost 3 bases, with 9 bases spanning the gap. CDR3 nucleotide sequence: TGCAGCGTTGCGGCCCAGGCTAATGAAAAACTGTTTTTT. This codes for CSVAAQANEKLFF. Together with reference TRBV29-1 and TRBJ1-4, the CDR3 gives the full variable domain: SAVISQKPSRDICQRGTSLTIQCQVDSQVTMMFWYRQQPGQSLTLIATANQGSEATYESGFVIDKFPISRPNLTFSTLTVSNMSPEDSSIYLCSVAAQANEKLFFGSGTQLSVL.

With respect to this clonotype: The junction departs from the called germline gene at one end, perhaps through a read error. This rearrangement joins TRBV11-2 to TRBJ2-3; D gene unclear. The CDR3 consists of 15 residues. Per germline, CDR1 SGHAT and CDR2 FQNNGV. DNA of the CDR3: TGTACCAGCAGCCCACCGAGGCAACTGGCAGATACGCAGTATTTT. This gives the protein CTSSPPRQLADTQYF.

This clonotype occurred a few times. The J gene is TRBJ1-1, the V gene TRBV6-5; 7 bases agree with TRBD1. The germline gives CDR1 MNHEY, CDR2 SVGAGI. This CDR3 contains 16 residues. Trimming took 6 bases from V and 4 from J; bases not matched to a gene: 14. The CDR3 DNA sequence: TGTGCCAGCAGCTCCTTTACAGGGGTTCTAGGCACTGAAGCTTTCTTT. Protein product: CASSSFTGVLGTEAFF.

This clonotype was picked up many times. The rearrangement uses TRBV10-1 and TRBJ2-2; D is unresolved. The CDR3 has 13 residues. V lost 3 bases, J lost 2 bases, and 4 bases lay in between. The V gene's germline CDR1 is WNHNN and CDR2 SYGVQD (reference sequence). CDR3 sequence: CASSERNTGELFF. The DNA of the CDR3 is TGCGCCAGCAGTGAACGAAACACCGGGGAGCTGTTTTTT.

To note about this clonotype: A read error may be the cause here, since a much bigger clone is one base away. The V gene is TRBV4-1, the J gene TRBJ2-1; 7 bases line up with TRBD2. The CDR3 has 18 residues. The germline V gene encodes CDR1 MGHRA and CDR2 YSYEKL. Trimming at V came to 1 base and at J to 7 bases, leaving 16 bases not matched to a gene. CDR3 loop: CASSQGSLGGEKRNEQFF. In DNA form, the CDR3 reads TGCGCCAGCAGCCAAGGAAGCCTGGGGGGGGAGAAGCGGAATGAGCAGTTCTTC.

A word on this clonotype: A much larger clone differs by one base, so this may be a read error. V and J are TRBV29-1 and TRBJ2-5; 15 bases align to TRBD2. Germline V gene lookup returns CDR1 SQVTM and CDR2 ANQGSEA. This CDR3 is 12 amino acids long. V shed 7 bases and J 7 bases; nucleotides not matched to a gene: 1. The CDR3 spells CSGTSGRGTQYF. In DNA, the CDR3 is TGCAGCGGGACTAGCGGGAGGGGGACCCAGTACTTC. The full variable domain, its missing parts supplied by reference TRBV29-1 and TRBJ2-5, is SAVISQKPSRDICQRGTSLTIQCQVDSQVTMMFWYRQQPGQSLTLIATANQGSEATYESGFVIDKFPISRPNLTFSTLTVSNMSPEDSSIYLCSGTSGRGTQYFGPGTRLLVL.

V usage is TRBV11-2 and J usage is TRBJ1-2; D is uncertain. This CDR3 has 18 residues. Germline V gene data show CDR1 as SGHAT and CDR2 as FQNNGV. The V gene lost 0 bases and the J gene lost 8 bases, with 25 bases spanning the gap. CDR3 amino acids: CASSLDRPDGSANCGYTF. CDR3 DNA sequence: TGTGCCAGCAGCTTAGATAGGCCGGACGGATCAGCTAACTGCGGCTACACCTTC.

In DNA form, the CDR3 reads TGTGCCAGCAGTTACTCGAAGGGATCCTACGGGAGCTACAATGAGCAGTTCTTC. Its protein is CASSYSKGSYGSYNEQFF. The chain carries TRBV6-5 and TRBJ2-1; D is perhaps TRBD2 (6 bases). V was pared by 0 bases and J by 3 bases, with 18 bases between. In germline, CDR1 is MNHEY, CDR2 SVGAGI. The CDR3 sequence is 18 residues long.

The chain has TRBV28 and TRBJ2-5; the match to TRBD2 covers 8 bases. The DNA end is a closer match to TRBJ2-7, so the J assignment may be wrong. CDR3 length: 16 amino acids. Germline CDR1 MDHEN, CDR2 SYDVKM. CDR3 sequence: CASSLGLAGLDYEQYF. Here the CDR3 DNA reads TGTGCCAGCAGTTTAGGCCTAGCGGGCCTTGATTACGAGCAGTACTTC.

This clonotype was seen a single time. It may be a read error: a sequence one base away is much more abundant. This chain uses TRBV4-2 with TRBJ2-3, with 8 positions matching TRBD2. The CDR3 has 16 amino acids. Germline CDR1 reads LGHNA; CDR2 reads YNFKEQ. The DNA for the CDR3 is TGTGCCAGCAGCCCCGGCGGGAGCGGGAGAACAGGTACGCAGTATTTT. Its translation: CASSPGGSGRTGTQYF.

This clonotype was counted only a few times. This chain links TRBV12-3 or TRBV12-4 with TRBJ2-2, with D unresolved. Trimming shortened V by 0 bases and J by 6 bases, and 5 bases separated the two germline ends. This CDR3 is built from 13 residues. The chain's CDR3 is CASSLAIAGELFF. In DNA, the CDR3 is TGTGCCAGCAGTTTAGCGATAGCCGGGGAGCTGTTTTTT.

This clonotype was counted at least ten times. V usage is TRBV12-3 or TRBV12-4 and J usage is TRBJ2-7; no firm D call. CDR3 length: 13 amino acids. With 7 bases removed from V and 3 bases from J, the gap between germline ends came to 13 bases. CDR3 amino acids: CASTVNSGYEQYF. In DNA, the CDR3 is TGTGCCAGCACCGTAAATTCGGGCTACGAGCAGTACTTC.

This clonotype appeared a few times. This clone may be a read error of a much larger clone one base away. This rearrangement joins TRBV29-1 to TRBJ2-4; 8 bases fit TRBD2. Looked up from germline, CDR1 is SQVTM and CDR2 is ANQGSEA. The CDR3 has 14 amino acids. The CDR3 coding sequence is TGCGGCGTCGGGGGGGTGGGGGCCAAAAACATTCAGTACTTC. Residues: CGVGGVGAKNIQYF.

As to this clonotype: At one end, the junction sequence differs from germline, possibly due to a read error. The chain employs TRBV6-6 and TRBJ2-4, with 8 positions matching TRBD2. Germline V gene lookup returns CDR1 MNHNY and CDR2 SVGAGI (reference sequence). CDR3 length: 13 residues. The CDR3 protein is CASRDGTRNIQCF. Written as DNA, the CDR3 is TGTGCCAGCAGGGACGGGACTAGAAACATTCAGTGCTTC.

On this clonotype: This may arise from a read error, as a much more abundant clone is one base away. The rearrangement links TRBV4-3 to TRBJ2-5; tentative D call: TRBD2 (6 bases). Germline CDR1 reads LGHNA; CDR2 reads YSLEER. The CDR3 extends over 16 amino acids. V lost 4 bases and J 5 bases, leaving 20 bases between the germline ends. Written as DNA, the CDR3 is TGCGCCAGCAGCCTCGCGGGGACGCGGGATCATGAGACCCAGTACTTC. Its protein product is CASSLAGTRDHETQYF.

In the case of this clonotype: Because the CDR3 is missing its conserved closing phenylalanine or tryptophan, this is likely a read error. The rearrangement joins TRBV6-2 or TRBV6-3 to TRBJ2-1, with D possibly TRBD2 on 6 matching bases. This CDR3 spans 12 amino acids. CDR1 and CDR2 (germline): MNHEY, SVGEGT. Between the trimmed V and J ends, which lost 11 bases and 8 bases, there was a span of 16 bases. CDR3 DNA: TGTGCCGGCATTGGGGGGATTTATGAGCAGTTCCTC. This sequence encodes CAGIGGIYEQFL.

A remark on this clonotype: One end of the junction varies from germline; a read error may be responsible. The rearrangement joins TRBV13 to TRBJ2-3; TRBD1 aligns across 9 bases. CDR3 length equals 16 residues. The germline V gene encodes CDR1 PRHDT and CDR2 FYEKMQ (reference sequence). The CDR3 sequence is CGSSGRTGAAADTQYF. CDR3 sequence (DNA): TGTGGCAGCAGCGGAAGGACAGGGGCTGCCGCAGATACGCAGTATTTT. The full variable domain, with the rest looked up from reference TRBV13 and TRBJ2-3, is AAGVIQSPRHLIKEKRETATLKCYPIPRHDTVYWYQQGPGQDPQFLISFYEKMQSDKGSIPDRFSAQQFSDYHSELNMSSLELGDSALYFCGSSGRTGAAADTQYFGPGTRLTVL.